Here is one TCR beta chain with its context. Methods used by the authors: Reference gene primers were amplified, and this amplification served to estimate nucleated cell counts. Data came from immunoSEQ multiplex PCR; TCRdb stores just in-frame clones and leaves some out. For V, J and clone size, that table is used; D and trimming come from the DNA. The table lists 30,000 to 40,000 clones, roughly nine tenths of them singletons. The entry originates in a study of blood T cell repertoires in COVID-19. Study-wide context: Some COVID-19 samples were acute and others convalescent; all came from the United States, Italy and Spain. Sources were T cells, B-cell-depleted T cells, or PBMCs; the material itself was cDNA or gDNA.

Trimming took 6 bases from V and 2 from J; bases not matched to a gene: 9. The CDR3 has 18 amino acids. Specimen: peripheral blood. This TCR came from a man in his sixties or seventies with active COVID-19. This chain joins TRBV23-1 and TRBJ2-3; TRBD2 matches 15 bases. TRBV23-1 is flagged as an ORF with uncertain function. CDR3 sequence: CASSLGLAGGPITDTQYF. CDR3 sequence (DNA): TGCGCCAGCAGCCTCGGACTAGCGGGAGGGCCTATCACAGATACGCAGTATTTT.